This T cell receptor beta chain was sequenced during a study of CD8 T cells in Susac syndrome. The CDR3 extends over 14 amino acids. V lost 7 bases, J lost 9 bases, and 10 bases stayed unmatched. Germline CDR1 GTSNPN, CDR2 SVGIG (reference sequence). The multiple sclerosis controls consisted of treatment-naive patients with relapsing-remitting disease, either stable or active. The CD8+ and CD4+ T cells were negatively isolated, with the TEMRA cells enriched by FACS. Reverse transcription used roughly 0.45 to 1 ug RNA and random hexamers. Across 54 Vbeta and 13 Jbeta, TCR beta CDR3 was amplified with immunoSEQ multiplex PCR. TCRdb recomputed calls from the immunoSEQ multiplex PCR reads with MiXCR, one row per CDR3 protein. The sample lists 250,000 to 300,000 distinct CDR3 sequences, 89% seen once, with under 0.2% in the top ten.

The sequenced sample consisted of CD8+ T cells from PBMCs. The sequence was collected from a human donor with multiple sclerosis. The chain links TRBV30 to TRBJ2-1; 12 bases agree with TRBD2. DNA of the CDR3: TGTGCCTACCCCGCTAGCGGGAGGGCTTCTGAGCAGTTCTTC. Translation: CAYPASGRASEQFF.